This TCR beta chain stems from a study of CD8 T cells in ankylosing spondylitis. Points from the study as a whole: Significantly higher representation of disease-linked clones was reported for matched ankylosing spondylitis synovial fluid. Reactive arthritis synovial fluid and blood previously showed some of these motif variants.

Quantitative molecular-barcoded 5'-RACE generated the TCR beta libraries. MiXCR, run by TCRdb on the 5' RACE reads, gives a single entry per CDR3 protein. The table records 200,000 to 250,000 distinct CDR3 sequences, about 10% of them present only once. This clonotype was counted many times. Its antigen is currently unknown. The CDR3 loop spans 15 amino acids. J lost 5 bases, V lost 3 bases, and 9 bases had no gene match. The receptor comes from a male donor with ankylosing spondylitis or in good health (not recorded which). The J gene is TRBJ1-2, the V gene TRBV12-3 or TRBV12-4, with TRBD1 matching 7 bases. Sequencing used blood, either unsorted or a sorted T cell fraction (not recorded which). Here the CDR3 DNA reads TGTGCCAGCAGTTTCAACCGGGACAGTGGATATGGCTACACCTTC. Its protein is CASSFNRDSGYGYTF.